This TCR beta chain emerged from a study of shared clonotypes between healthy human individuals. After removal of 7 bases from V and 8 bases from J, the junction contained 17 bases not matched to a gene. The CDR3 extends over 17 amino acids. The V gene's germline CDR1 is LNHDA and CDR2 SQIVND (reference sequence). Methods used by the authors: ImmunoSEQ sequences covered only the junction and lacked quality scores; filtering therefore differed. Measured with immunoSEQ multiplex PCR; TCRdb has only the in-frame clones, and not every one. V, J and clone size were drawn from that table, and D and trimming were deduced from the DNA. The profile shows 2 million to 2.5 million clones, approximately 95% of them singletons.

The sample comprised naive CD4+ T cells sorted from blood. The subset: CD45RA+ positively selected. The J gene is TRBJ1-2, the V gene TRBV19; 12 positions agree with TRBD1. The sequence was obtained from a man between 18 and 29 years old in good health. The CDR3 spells CASTSSGTGGSSFGYTF. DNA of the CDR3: TGTGCCAGTACCTCCTCCGGGACAGGGGGCTCGTCGTTCGGCTACACCTTC.